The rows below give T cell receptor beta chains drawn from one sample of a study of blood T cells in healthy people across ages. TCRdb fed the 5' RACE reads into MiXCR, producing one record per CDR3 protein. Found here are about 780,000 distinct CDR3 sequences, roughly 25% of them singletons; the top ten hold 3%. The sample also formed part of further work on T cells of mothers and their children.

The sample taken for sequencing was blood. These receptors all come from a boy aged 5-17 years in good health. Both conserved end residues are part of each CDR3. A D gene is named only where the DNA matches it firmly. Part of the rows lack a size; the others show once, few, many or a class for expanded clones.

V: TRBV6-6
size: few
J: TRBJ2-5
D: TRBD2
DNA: TGTGCCAGCATCTCTAGCGGGGGGGCTACCGAGACCCAGTACTTC
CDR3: CASISSGGATETQYF

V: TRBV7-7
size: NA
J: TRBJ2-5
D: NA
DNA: TGTGCCAGCAGCCACGCCGTAGGGAAAAAAGAGACCCAGTACTTC
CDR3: CASSHAVGKKETQYF

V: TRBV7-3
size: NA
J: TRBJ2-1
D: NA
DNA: TGTGCCAGCAGCTTAGGGGGTACGGATGAGCAGTTCTTC
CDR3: CASSLGGTDEQFF

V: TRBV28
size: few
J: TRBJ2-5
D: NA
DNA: TGTGCCAGCAGTTTATATCCGGGTGGTGATGAGACCCAGTACTTC
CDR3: CASSLYPGGDETQYF

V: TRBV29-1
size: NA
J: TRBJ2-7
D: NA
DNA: TGCAGCGTTGGGGTGGCCTCCTACGAGCAGTACTTC
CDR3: CSVGVASYEQYF

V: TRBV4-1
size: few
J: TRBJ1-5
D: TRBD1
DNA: TGCGCCAGCAGCCTCAGGGGGCTAGACGATCAGCCCCAGCATTTT
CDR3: CASSLRGLDDQPQHF

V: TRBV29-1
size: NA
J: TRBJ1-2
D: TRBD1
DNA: TGCAGCGCCATCACAGGGGCAAGTGGCTACACCTTC
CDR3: CSAITGASGYTF

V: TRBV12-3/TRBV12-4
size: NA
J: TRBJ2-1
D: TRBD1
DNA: TGTGCCAGCAGACTCCAGACAGGGTATCGTGGGAATGAGCAGTTCTTC
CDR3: CASRLQTGYRGNEQFF

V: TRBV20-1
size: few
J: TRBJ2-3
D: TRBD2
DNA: TGCAGTGCTACCCTAGCGGGGGGGCTAGATACGCAGTATTTT
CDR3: CSATLAGGLDTQYF

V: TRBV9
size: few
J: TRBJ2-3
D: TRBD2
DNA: TGTGCCAGCAGCGACCCGGGAGGGGGCACAGATACGCAGTATTTT
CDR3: CASSDPGGGTDTQYF

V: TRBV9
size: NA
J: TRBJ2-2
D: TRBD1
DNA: TGTGCCAGCAGCCCGAGGGACAGGGTAGTCGGGGAGCTGTTTTTT
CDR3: CASSPRDRVVGELFF

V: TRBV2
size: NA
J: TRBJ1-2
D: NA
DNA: TGTGCCAGCAGTGAAGACGCTACCTTCTATGGCTACACCTTC
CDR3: CASSEDATFYGYTF

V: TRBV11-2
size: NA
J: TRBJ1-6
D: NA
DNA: TGTGCCAGCAGCAAGCCCGGCGACGGGACGGAATATAATTCACCCCTCCACTTT
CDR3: CASSKPGDGTEYNSPLHF

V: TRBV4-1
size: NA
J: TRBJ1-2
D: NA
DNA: TGCGCCAGCAGCCAAAACCCGAAAGGGGGAGATGGCTACACCTTC
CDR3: CASSQNPKGGDGYTF

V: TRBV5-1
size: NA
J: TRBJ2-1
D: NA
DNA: TGCGCCAGCAGCGACCGATCGGGACTTGGGGCCGATTCCTACAATGAGCAGTTCTTC
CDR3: CASSDRSGLGADSYNEQFF

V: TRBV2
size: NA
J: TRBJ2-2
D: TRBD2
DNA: TGTGCCAGTCTCCTAGCGGCCTCCACCGGGGAGCTGTTTTTT
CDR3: CASLLAASTGELFF

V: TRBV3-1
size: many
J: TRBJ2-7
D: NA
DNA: TGTGCCAGCAGCCAAGAAGTGGGGCAGGGTACCTACGAGCAGTACTTC
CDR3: CASSQEVGQGTYEQYF

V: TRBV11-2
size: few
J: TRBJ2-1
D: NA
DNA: TGTGCCAGCAGCTTGATCCGTCCTGAGCAGTTCTTC
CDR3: CASSLIRPEQFF

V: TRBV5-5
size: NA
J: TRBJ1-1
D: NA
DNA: TGTGCCAGCAGCCAAACGGGGGTTCCTGAAGCTTTCTTT
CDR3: CASSQTGVPEAFF

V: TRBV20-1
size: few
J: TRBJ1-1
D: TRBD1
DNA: TGCAGTGCTAGGGCGGCACAGGGGGTGAACACTGAAGCTTTCTTT
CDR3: CSARAAQGVNTEAFF

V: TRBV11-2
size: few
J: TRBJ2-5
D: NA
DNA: TGTGCCAGCAGCTTCCTATCCCTTCAAGAGACCCAGTACTTC
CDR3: CASSFLSLQETQYF

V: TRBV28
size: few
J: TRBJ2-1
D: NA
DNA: TGTGCCAGCAGTTTACAGGGGTGGAATGAGCAGTTCTTC
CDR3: CASSLQGWNEQFF

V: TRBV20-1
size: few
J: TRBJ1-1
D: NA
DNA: TGCAGTGCTAAAGTAACAGGGTTGAACACTGAAGCTTTCTTT
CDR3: CSAKVTGLNTEAFF

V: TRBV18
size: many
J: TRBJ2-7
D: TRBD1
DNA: TGTGCCAGCTCAGCGACAGGGGGAGAGCAGTACTTC
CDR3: CASSATGGEQYF

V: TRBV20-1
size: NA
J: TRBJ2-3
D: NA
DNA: TGCAGTGCTAGAGATGGGCTTGGCACAGATACGCAGTATTTT
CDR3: CSARDGLGTDTQYF

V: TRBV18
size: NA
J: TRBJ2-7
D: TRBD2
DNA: TGTGCCAGCTCAACTCGGACTAGTACCTACGAGCAGTACTTC
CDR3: CASSTRTSTYEQYF

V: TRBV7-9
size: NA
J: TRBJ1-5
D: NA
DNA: TGTGCCAGCAGCTTGGACCTTTTTGGACAGCCCCAGCATTTT
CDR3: CASSLDLFGQPQHF

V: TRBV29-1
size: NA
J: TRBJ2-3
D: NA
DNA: TGCAGCGTGTCCCCAATAGCGGCGCGCACAGATACGCAGTATTTT
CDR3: CSVSPIAARTDTQYF

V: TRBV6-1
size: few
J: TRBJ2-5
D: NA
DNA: TGTGCCAGCAGCCGCACAGGGTGGGAGACCCAGTACTTC
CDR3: CASSRTGWETQYF